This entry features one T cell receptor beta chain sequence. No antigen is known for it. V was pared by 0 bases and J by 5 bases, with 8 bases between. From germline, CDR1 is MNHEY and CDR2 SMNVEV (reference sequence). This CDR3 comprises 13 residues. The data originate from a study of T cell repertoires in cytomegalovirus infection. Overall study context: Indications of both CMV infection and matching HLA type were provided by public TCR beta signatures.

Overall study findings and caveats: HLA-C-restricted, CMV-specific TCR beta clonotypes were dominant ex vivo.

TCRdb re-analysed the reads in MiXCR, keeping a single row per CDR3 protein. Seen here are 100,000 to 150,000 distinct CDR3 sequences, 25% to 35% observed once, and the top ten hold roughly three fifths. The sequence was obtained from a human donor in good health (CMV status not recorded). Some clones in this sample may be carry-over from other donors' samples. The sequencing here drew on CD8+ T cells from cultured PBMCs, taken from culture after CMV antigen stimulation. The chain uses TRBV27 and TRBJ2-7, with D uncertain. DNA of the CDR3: TGTGCCAGCAGTTTATCTGGGTACCACGAGCAGTACTTC. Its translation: CASSLSGYHEQYF.